The T cell receptor beta chain under discussion was sequenced for a study of Ad26.COV2.S vaccination and SARS-CoV-2 variants. General observations from the study: Placebo recipients trailed vaccine recipients in spike-specific TCR breadth. Reportedly, after vaccination the spike-specific CD8+ and CD4+ T cell responses displayed substantial breadth. In TCR breadth and depth analyses, total T cell responses may have been underestimated. Vaccinated and placebo-treated recipients had similar non-spike TCR breadth.

On this clone: Antigen specificity is unknown.

Method: immunoSEQ multiplex PCR; TCRdb's copy keeps in-frame clones and lacks some. This sample yields about 350,000 clones, of which 92% are seen a single time; 3.9% belongs to the top ten. Material: peripheral blood, obtained after recovery from COVID-19. This clonotype originated in a human donor who had recovered from COVID-19.

Here the CDR3 DNA reads TGTGCCAGCAATTTAAAGGGTTTGAACTATGGCTACACCTTC. Translated: CASNLKGLNYGYTF. The chain couples TRBV9 to TRBJ1-2; D is undetermined. The germline V and J ends were trimmed by 6 bases and 2 bases, with 14 bases remaining between them. Germline V gene data show CDR1 as SGDLS and CDR2 as YYNGEE. This CDR3 has 14 residues.